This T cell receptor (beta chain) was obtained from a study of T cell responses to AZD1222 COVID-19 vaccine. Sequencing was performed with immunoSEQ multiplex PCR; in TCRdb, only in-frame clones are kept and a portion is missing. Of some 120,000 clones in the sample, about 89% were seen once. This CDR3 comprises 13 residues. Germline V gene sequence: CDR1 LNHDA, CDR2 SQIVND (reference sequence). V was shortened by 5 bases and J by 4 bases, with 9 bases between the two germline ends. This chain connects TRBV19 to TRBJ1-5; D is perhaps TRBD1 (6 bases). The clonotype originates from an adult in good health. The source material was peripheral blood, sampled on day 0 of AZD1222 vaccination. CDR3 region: CASSPGTNQPQHF. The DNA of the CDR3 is TGTGCCAGTAGTCCCGGGACAAATCAGCCCCAGCATTTT. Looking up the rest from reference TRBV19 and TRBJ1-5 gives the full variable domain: DGGITQSPKYLFRKEGQNVTLSCEQNLNHDAMYWYRQDPGQGLRLIYYSQIVNDFQKGDIAEGYSVSREKKESFPLTVTSAQKNPTAFYLCASSPGTNQPQHFGDGTRLSIL.